This TCR beta chain was obtained from a study of blood T cells in healthy people across ages. Study-wide background: Every two T cells gave about one barcoded beta molecule via template switching. Whole-study findings and limits: Age showed a roughly linear inverse relationship with TCR beta diversity per million T cells.

Trimming removed 3 bases from V and 8 bases from J, with 11 bases in between. The CDR3 contains 13 residues. In germline, CDR1 is KGHSH, CDR2 LQKENI. Peripheral blood from each donor was collected in a volume of approximately 9.5 milliliters. Per sample, no less than 5 micrograms of total RNA were extracted. Together with a sample-barcoded 5' primer, a J-beta primer mix was included in a second PCR lasting about 7 to 12 cycles. A single record per CDR3 protein comes from TCRdb applying MiXCR to the 5' RACE reads. There are about 1.6 million distinct CDR3 sequences in the sample; roughly 32% occur only once, and about 11% lies in the top ten. Turning to this clonotype: Its antigen is unidentified.

Material: blood. The gene calls are TRBV18 and TRBJ1-5; D gene ambiguous. The sequence was collected from a woman in her twenties or thirties in good health. CDR3 sequence reads: CASSPAVREPQHF. CDR3 in DNA: TGTGCCAGCTCACCGGCTGTGAGAGAGCCCCAGCATTTT.